The T cell receptor (beta chain) described here comes from a study of regulatory T cells in long-lasting Graves disease. Germline lookup yields CDR1 LGHNT and CDR2 FRNRAP. This CDR3 is 15 amino acids long. Time point indicated: newly diagnosed GD, antithyroid drugs for less than 3 months. PBMC-extracted RNA yielded the TCR library. A word on this clonotype: A much larger clone differs from this one at a single base, so this may be a read error.

Combining iRepertoire HTBI primers with Arm-PCR of CDR3 regions, the authors built TCR beta libraries. One entry per CDR3 protein results from TCRdb running MiXCR on the multiplex PCR reads. The sample carries about 470,000 distinct CDR3 sequences, about 15% recorded once. These data were also reused for a study on T cells in Graves' hyperthyroidism and ophthalmopathy.

The sequences come from peripheral blood mononuclear cells (PBMCs), collected at new diagnosis, from a patient treated with antithyroid drugs. The TCR originated in a woman in her thirties with Graves disease. The V and J genes are TRBV12-5 and TRBJ2-3, with TRBD1 as a possible D gene (6 bases). CDR3 amino acids: CASGLNREGADTRYF. CDR3 DNA sequence: TGTGCTAGTGGTTTAAACAGGGAAGGTGCAGATACGCGGTATTTT.